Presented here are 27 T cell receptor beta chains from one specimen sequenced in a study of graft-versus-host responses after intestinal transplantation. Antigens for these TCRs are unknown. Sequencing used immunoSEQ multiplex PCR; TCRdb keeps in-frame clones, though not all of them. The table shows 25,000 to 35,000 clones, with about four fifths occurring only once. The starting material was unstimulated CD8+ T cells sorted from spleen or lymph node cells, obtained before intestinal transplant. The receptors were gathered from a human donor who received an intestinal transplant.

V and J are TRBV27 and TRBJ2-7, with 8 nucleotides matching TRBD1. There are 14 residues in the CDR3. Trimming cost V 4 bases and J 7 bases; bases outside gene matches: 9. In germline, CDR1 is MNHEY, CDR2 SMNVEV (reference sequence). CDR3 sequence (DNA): TGTGCCAGCAGTTCCAGGACAGGGCTTTTGGAGCAGTACTTC. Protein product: CASSSRTGLLEQYF.

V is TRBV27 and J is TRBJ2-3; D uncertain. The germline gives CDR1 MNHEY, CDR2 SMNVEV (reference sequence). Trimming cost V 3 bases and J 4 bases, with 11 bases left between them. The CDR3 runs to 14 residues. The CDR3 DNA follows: TGTGCCAGCAGTTTTGTAATAGCTGCAGATACGCAGTATTTT. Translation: CASSFVIAADTQYF.

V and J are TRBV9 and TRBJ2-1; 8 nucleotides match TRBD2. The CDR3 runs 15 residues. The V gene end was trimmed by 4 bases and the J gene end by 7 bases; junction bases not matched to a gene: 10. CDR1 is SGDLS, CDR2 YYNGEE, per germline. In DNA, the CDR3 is TGTGCCAGCAGCCCTCAGGCGGGAGGACTAAATGAGCAGTTCTTC. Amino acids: CASSPQAGGLNEQFF.

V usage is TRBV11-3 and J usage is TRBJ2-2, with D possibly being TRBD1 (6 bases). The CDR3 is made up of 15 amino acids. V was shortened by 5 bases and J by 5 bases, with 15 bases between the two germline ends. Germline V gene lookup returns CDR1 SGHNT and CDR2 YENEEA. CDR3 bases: TGTGCCAGCAGCCCCGAGAGGGGGTGGACCGGGGAGCTGTTTTTT. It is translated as CASSPERGWTGELFF.

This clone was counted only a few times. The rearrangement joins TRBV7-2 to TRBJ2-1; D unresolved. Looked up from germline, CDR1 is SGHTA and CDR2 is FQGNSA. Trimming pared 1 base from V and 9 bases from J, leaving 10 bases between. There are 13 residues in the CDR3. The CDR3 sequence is CASSLVPTGEQFF. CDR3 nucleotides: TGTGCCAGCAGCTTAGTCCCAACCGGTGAGCAGTTCTTC.

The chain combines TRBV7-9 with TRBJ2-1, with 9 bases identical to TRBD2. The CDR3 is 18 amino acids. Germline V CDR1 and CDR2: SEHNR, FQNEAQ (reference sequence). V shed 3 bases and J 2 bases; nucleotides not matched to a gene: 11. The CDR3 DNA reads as TGTGCCAGCAGCTTTCGGGAACTAGCGGGCTTCACCTACAATGAGCAGTTCTTC. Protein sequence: CASSFRELAGFTYNEQFF.

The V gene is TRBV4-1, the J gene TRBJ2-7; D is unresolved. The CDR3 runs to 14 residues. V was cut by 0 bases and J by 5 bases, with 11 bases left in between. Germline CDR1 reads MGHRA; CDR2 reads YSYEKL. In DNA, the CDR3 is TGCGCCAGCAGCCAAGAACCCCAGGCCGACGAGCAGTACTTC. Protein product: CASSQEPQADEQYF.

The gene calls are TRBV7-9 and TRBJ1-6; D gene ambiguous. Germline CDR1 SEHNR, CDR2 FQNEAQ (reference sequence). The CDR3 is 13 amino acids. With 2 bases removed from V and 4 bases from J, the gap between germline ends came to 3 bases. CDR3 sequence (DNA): TGTGCCAGCAGCTTACCATATAATTCACCCCTCCACTTT. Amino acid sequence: CASSLPYNSPLHF.

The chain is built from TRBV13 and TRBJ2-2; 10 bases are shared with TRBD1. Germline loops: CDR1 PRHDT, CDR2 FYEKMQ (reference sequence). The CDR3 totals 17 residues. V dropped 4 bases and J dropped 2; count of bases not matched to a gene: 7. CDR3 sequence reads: CASSSTDRGQNTGELFF. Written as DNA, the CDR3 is TGTGCCAGCAGCTCAACTGACAGGGGGCAAAACACCGGGGAGCTGTTTTTT.

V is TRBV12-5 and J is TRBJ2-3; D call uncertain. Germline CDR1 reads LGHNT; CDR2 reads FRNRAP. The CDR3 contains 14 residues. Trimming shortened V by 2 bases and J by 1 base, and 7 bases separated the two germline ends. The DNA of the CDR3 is TGTGCTAGTGGTTTGTCCTCCCGCACAGATACGCAGTATTTT. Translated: CASGLSSRTDTQYF.

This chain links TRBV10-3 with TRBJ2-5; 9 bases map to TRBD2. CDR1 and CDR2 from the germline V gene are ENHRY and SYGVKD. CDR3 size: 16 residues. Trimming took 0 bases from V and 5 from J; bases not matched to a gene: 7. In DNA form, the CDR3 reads TGTGCCATCAGTGAGTCGTCTAGCGGGACGGGGGAGACCCAGTACTTC. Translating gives CAISESSSGTGETQYF.

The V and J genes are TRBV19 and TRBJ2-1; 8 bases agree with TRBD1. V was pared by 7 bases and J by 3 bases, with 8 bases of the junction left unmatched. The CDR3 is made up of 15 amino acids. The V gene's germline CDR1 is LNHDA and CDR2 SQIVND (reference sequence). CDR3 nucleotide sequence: TGTGCCAGTACAGACAGGGGCGGAAACTACAATGAGCAGTTCTTC. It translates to CASTDRGGNYNEQFF.

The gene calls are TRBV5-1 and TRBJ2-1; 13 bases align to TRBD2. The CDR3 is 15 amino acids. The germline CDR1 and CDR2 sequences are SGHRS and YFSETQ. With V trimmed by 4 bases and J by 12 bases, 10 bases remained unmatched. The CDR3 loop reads CASSPGLAGIEGQFF. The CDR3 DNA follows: TGCGCCAGCAGCCCGGGACTAGCGGGAATCGAAGGGCAGTTCTTC.

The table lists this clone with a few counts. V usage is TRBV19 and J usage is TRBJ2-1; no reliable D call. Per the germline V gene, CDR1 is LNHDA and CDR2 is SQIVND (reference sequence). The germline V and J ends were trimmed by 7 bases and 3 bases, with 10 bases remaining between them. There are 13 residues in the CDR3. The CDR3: CASTFGGYNEQFF. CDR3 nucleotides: TGTGCCAGTACCTTCGGTGGCTACAATGAGCAGTTCTTC.

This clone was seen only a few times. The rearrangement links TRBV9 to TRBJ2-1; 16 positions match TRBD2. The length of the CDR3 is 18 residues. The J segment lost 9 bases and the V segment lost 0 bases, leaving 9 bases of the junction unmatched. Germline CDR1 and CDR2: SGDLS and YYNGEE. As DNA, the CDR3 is TGTGCCAGCAGCGTAGCTTGGGGACTAGCGGGAGGGGACGGTGAGCAGTTCTTC. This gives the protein CASSVAWGLAGGDGEQFF.

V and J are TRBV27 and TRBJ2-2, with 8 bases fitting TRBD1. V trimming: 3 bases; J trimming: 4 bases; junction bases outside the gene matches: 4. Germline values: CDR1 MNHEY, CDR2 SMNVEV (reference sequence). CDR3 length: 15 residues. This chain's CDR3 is CASSLAQGGTGELFF. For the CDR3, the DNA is TGTGCCAGCAGTTTGGCACAGGGGGGCACCGGGGAGCTGTTTTTT.

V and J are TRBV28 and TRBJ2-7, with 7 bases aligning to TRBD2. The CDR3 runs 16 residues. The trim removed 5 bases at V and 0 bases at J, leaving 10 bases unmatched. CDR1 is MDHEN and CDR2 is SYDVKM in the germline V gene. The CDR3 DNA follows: TGTGCCAGCAGTACCCCGTGGGGGGGTTACTCCTACGAGCAGTACTTC. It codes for CASSTPWGGYSYEQYF.

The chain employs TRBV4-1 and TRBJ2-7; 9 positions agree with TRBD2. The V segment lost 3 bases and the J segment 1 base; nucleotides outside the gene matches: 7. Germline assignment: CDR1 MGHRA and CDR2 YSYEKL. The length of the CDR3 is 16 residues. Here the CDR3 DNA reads TGCGCCAGCAGCCAGAGGGGAGCGGGGGGTTCCTACGAGCAGTACTTC. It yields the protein CASSQRGAGGSYEQYF.

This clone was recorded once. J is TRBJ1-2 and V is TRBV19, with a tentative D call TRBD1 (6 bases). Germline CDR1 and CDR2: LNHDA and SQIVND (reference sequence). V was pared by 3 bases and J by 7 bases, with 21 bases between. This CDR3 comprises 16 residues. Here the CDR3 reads CASSILEGQDLSGYTF. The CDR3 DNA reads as TGTGCCAGTAGTATTCTTGAGGGACAAGACCTTTCTGGCTACACCTTC. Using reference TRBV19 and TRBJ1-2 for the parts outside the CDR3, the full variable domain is DGGITQSPKYLFRKEGQNVTLSCEQNLNHDAMYWYRQDPGQGLRLIYYSQIVNDFQKGDIAEGYSVSREKKESFPLTVTSAQKNPTAFYLCASSILEGQDLSGYTFGSGTRLTVV.

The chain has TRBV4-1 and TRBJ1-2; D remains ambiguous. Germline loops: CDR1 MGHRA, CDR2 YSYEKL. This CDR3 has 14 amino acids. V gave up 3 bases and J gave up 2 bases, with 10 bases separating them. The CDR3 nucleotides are TGCGCCAGCAGCCACATACAGCTAAACTATGGCTACACCTTC. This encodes CASSHIQLNYGYTF.

In DNA, the CDR3 is TGCACCAGCAGCCAAGGGCACATCTCCTACAATGAGCAGTTCTTC. It specifies CTSSQGHISYNEQFF. The chain is built from TRBV1 and TRBJ2-1; TRBD1, the D gene given by the table, was not confirmed from the DNA. TRBV1 is tagged as a pseudogene. The length of the CDR3 is 15 residues.

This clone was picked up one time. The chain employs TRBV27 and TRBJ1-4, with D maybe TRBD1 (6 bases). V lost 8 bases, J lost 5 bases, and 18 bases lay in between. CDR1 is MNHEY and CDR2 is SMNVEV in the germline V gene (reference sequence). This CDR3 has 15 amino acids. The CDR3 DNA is TGTGCCAGCGGCAATGTGGGGGCCGAAAATGAAAAACTGTTTTTT. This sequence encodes CASGNVGAENEKLFF.

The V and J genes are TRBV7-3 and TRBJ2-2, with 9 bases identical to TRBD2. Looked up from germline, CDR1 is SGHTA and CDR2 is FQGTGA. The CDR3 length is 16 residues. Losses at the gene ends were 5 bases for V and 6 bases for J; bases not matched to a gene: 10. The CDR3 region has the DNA TGTGCCAGCAGCCCCGTAGCGGGAGCGTATCCCGGGGAGCTGTTTTTT. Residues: CASSPVAGAYPGELFF. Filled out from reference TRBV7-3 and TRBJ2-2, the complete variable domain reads GAGVSQTPSNKVTEKGKYVELRCDPISGHTALYWYRQSLGQGPEFLIYFQGTGAADDSGLPNDRFFAVRPEGSVSTLKIQRTERGDSAVYLCASSPVAGAYPGELFFGEGSRLTVL.

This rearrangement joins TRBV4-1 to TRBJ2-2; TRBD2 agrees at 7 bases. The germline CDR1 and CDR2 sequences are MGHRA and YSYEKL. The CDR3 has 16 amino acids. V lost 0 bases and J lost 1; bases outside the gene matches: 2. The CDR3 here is CASSQDERGNTGELFF. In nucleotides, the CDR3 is TGCGCCAGCAGCCAAGATGAGCGGGGGAACACCGGGGAGCTGTTTTTT.

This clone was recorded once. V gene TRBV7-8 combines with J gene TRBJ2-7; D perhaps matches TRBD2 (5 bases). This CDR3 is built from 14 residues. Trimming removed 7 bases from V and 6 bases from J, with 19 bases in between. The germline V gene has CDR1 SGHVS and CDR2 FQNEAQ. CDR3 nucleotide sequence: TGTGCCAGCACCCTCGACGGGTTGGGAGTCGAGCAGTACTTC. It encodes CASTLDGLGVEQYF.

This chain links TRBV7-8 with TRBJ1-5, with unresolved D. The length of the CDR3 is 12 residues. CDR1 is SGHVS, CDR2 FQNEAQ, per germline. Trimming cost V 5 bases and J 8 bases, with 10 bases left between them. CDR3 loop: CASSTHQKPQHF. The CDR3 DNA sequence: TGTGCCAGCAGCACCCATCAGAAGCCCCAGCATTTT.

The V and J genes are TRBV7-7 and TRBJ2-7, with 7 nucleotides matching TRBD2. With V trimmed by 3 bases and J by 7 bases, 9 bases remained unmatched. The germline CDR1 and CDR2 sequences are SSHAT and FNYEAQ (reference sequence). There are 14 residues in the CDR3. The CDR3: CASSFGLDAREQYF. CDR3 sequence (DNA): TGTGCCAGCAGCTTCGGACTAGACGCGCGAGAGCAGTACTTC. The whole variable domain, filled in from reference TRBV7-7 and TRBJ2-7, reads GAGVSQSPRYKVTKRGQDVTLRCDPISSHATLYWYQQALGQGPEFLTYFNYEAQPDKSGLPSDRFSAERPEGSISTLTIQRTEQRDSAMYRCASSFGLDAREQYFGPGTRLTVT.